This T cell receptor beta chain comes out of a study of cytomegalovirus exposure and HLA in healthy donors. In its sample, this clone was seen a few times. Its target is not known. Trimming removed 5 bases from V and 1 base from J, with 17 bases in between. Germline assignment: CDR1 MNHEY and CDR2 SMNVEV (reference sequence). This CDR3 has 16 residues. PCR primers comprised 60 Vbeta and 13 Jbeta primers. Per the original methods: It was a later analysis that counted about 80 million unique TCR beta chains, of which approximately 9.9 million were shared. Sequenced by immunoSEQ multiplex PCR; TCRdb stores in-frame clones only, minus some. The V and J calls and clone size come from that table; D and trimming were worked out from the DNA. There are more than 95,000 clones in the sample; 70% to 80% occur only once, and approximately 3.9% lies in the top ten. Overall study results and limits: Generally TCR sequences proved uncommon, though certain public TCRs appeared in numerous donors. In a later analysis, HLA-associated TCR beta chains were more clonally expanded than equally common others. Associated with cytomegalovirus, according to the listing, were 164 TCR beta chains.

Sequencing used PBMCs. The sequence was collected from a man aged 35 to 55 in good health and CMV-seronegative. The chain links TRBV27 to TRBJ1-1; D not resolved. This chain's CDR3 is CASSTPALGGNTEAFF. The CDR3 coding sequence is TGTGCCAGCAGTACACCCGCCTTAGGAGGGAACACTGAAGCTTTCTTT.